The present T cell receptor beta chain was sequenced within a study of blood T cell repertoires in COVID-19. Study summary: Material from acute and convalescent COVID-19 was sourced from the United States, Italy and Spain. T cells, B-cell-depleted T cells, or PBMCs provided the cDNA or gDNA that served as material.

Trimming stripped 1 base from V and 6 bases from J, with 11 bases between. Germline V gives CDR1 MNHNS, CDR2 SASEGT. CDR3 length equals 14 residues. TCRdb's table, derived via immunoSEQ multiplex PCR, lists solely in-frame clones and lacks some. The data show 29,000 or so clones, with roughly 86% seen just once and roughly 12% held by the top ten. The chain uses TRBV6-1 and TRBJ2-3; a weak D match, TRBD1 (6 bases). Sequencing was carried out using peripheral blood. This TCR was sampled from a human donor in a cohort sampled during active COVID-19. The donor label of this sample is uncertain. The CDR3, as DNA: TGTGCCAGCAGTGAAGACAATACAGGGGATACGCAGTATTTT. The encoded protein is CASSEDNTGDTQYF.